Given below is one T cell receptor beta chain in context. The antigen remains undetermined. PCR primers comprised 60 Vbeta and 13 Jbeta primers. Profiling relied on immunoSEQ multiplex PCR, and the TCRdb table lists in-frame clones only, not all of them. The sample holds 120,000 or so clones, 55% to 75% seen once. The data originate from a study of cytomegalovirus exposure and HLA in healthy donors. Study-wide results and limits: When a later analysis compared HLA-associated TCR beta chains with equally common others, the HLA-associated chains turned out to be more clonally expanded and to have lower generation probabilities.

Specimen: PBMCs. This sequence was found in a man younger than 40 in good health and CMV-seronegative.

The CDR3 region is CASSPGQGVLKNEKLFF. As DNA, the CDR3 is TGTGCCAGCAGTCCAGGACAGGGGGTCTTGAAAAATGAAAAACTGTTTTTT. V gene TRBV27 combines with J gene TRBJ1-4; 10 bases match TRBD1. With V trimmed by 5 bases and J by 5 bases, 11 bases remained unmatched. The CDR3 has 17 residues. In germline, CDR1 is MNHEY, CDR2 SMNVEV (reference sequence).